The 10 T cell receptor beta chains in this list originate from one sample, sequenced in a study of blood T cell repertoires in COVID-19. Using immunoSEQ multiplex PCR, the repertoire was profiled, and TCRdb retains in-frame clones only, with some absent. The sample has hundreds of thousands of clones; 83% are singletons. The sample comprised peripheral blood. The receptor source for this set is a woman aged 45 to 65 with acute or convalescent COVID-19.

The genes are TRBV11-2 and TRBJ2-7; TRBD1 matches 7 bases. V was pared by 1 base and J by 4 bases, with 10 bases of the junction left unmatched. The length of the CDR3 is 16 residues. Germline CDR1 reads SGHAT; CDR2 reads FQNNGV. In nucleotides, the CDR3 is TGTGCCAGCAGCTTAGCCCCGACAGGGTCCGGGTACGAGCAGTACTTC. This translates into CASSLAPTGSGYEQYF. Full variable domain (rest looked up from reference TRBV11-2 and TRBJ2-7): EAGVAQSPRYKIIEKRQSVAFWCNPISGHATLYWYQQILGQGPKLLIQFQNNGVVDDSQLPKDRFSAERLKGVDSTLKIQPAKLEDSAVYLCASSLAPTGSGYEQYFGPGTRLTVT.

Of note for this clone: One junction end disagrees with the germline gene, perhaps due to a read error. V and J are TRBV28 and TRBJ2-5; tentative D call: TRBD1 (5 bases). CDR1 and CDR2 (germline): MDHEN, SYDVKM. The CDR3 contains 16 residues. CDR3 DNA: TGTGCCAGCAGATTATCAGGCGTAGGGGCATACGAGACCCAGTACTTC. This gives the protein CASRLSGVGAYETQYF. The full variable domain, rest sourced from reference TRBV28 and TRBJ2-5, is DVKVTQSSRYLVKRTGEKVFLECVQDMDHENMFWYRQDPGLGLRLIYFSYDVKMKEKGDIPEGYSVSREKKERFSLILESASTNQTSMYLCASRLSGVGAYETQYFGPGTRLLVL.

The gene calls are TRBV24-1 and TRBJ2-1; TRBD2 aligns across 7 bases. The V and J ends lost 11 bases and 0 bases, in that order; junction bases with no gene match: 3. Germline-derived CDR1 and CDR2 are KGHDR and SFDVKD. The CDR3 totals 13 residues. CDR3 DNA sequence: TGTGCCAAGACTAGCCTCTCCTACAATGAGCAGTTCTTC. It specifies CAKTSLSYNEQFF.

This chain connects TRBV6-5 to TRBJ2-5; 7 bases fit TRBD1. The CDR3 is 13 residues long. The J segment lost 2 bases and the V segment lost 6 bases, leaving 3 bases of the junction unmatched. Germline V gene sequence: CDR1 MNHEY, CDR2 SVGAGI. The CDR3 loop is CASSTGQQETQYF. The CDR3 bases are TGTGCCAGCAGCACGGGACAGCAAGAGACCCAGTACTTC.

The chain combines TRBV5-4 with TRBJ1-2; TRBD1 matches 8 bases. The length of the CDR3 is 14 residues. With V trimmed by 1 base and J by 6 bases, 5 bases remained unmatched. Germline V gives CDR1 SGHNT, CDR2 YYREEE (reference sequence). The CDR3: CASSLMRQGNGYTF. The CDR3 nucleotides are TGTGCCAGCAGCTTGATGAGACAGGGGAATGGCTACACCTTC. The entire variable domain, with the rest obtained from reference TRBV5-4 and TRBJ1-2, is as follows: ETGVTQSPTHLIKTRGQQVTLRCSSQSGHNTVSWYQQALGQGPQFIFQYYREEENGRGNFPPRFSGLQFPNYSSELNVNALELDDSALYLCASSLMRQGNGYTFGSGTRLTVV.

CDR3 in amino acids: CASSLEGGSAYEQYF. CDR3 coding DNA: TGTGCCAGCAGCTTAGAGGGTGGTAGCGCCTACGAGCAGTACTTC. The V gene is TRBV11-2, the J gene TRBJ2-7, with D maybe TRBD2 (5 bases). Germline lookup yields CDR1 SGHAT and CDR2 FQNNGV. Trimming took 0 bases from V and 2 from J, leaving 11 bases between them. CDR3 length: 15 amino acids.

This clone was picked up one time. The CDR3 protein is CASSAETGSSNTGELFF. CDR3 sequence (DNA): TGTGCCAGCAGCGCCGAAACAGGGAGTAGTAACACCGGGGAGCTGTTTTTT. The chain is built from TRBV5-4 and TRBJ2-2, with D possibly matching TRBD1 (6 bases). The V end lost 4 bases, the J end lost 2 bases, and 18 bases lay between the germline ends. The germline V gene has CDR1 SGHNT and CDR2 YYREEE (reference sequence). The CDR3 consists of 17 residues.

The J gene is TRBJ2-3, the V gene TRBV11-2; maybe TRBD1 (6 bases). This CDR3 has 13 residues. Trimming removed 5 bases at V and 3 bases at J, with 9 bases between. Germline CDR1 reads SGHAT; CDR2 reads FQNNGV. DNA for the CDR3: TGTGCCAGCAGCCTACAGGGAACAGATACGCAGTATTTT. It encodes CASSLQGTDTQYF.

The chain carries TRBV20-1 and TRBJ2-3, with D unclear. Germline V gene sequence: CDR1 DFQATT, CDR2 SNEGSKA (reference sequence). The CDR3 loop spans 14 amino acids. Trimming removed 3 bases from V and 11 bases from J, with 21 bases in between. CDR3 bases: TGCAGTGCTAGTCCCGACTCCCAGTTAGTTGGGCAGTATTTT. Translated: CSASPDSQLVGQYF.

The V call is TRBV7-3, the J call TRBJ2-7; 7 nucleotides line up with TRBD1. CDR3 length equals 16 residues. CDR1 is SGHTA and CDR2 is FQGTGA in the germline V gene. V dropped 5 bases and J dropped 2; count of bases not matched to a gene: 12. The CDR3 DNA is TGTGCCAGCAGCCCAGGGGGTGGATCGACTCCCTACGAGCAGTACTTC. Translating gives CASSPGGGSTPYEQYF.